Given below is one T cell receptor (beta chain) in context. Its specific antigen is unknown. Libraries came from the immunoSEQ multiplex PCR assay. A mixture of 60 forward primers for TCR Vbeta segments and 13 reverse primers for TCR Jbeta segments was used in the multiplex PCR. Amplification of the CDR3 region of rearranged TCR beta genes was performed with a multiplex PCR assay on genomic DNA. The amplified TCR beta libraries were sequenced on the Illumina HiSeq System as 87-base-pair reads. In the authors' own workflow: Across the roughly 600 repertoires, a later analysis counted 78 million or so unique TCR beta chains, roughly 11 million of which were shared by at least two donors. Raw reads were error-corrected and collapsed into unique sequences with a nearest-neighbor algorithm that merged closely related sequences to remove PCR and sequencing errors. Alignment of CDR3 sequences to IMGT reference sequences was used to assign V, D and J gene segments. For a sequence to be retained, a match of at least six nucleotides was required to both a V gene segment and a J gene segment. A rearrangement was called productive if the CDR3 had no stop codons and remained in frame with V and J, and every other rearrangement was called non-productive. CDR3 was defined by IMGT convention, running from the second conserved V-encoded cysteine to the conserved J-encoded phenylalanine. Sequences without an unambiguous match to a single V gene segment were excluded from the earlier analysis of 450 to 750 of the donors. In an earlier analysis of some 590 of the donors, a V segment was called functional when productive rearrangements were above 56.7%, and segregating when the standard deviation between donors exceeded 5%. To diagnose cytomegalovirus status from the catalog of TCR beta chain sequences, a statistical classification framework was built. A later analysis assigned V and J genes by comparing TCR nucleotide sequences with IMGT/GENE-DB human TR gene sequences. Using the TCRdist pipeline, a later analysis assigned CDR3 sequences along with most-parsimonious VDJ recombination scenarios. In a later analysis, each TCR beta chain was defined by its CDR3 amino acid sequence together with its V-gene family, and reads without a unique V-gene family were excluded. In a later analysis, 550 to 650 highly shared, low-generation-probability nucleotide sequences were removed to address suspected cross-contamination and a sequencing artifact. In a later analysis, a clonal expansion index for each public chain was calculated from normalized within-repertoire ranks of inferred template counts. A later analysis computed generation probabilities with a VDJ recombination model fitted to out-of-frame rearrangements, and checked the results against IGoR. In a later analysis, hypergeometric tests were used to score TCR-TCR, TCR-HLA and TCR-CMV co-occurrence, with a repertoire-size bias correction applied to TCR pairs. In a later analysis, false discovery rates were estimated by permuting HLA or CMV assignments 20 times. In a later analysis, co-occurring TCRs were grouped with DBSCAN, and TCRdist sequence similarity was added when clustering was performed within HLA-allele-positive subsets. Repertoires with fewer than 30,000 or more than 120,000 public chains, plus five repertoires with anomalous nucleotide sharing, were excluded from co-occurrence clustering. The clones in this table, taken by TCRdb from immuneACCESS, are in-frame only. Not every clone is retained; where verified, under half of the shortfall comes from an unresolved V gene, and the cause of the rest is unknown. V and J calls and clone size are those listed in that table; D and trimming were worked out from the DNA. This sample's records show 38,000 or so clones. The biggest ten clones account for approximately 10% of the sample.

These data are taken from a study of cytomegalovirus exposure and HLA in healthy donors (dated 2017 in TCRdb). With regard to the full study: In an earlier analysis of fewer than 750 of the donors, 250 to 350 Gb of sequence data and 90 million to 120 million unique TCR beta sequences from about 190 million T cells were reported. An early release that covered about 600 HLA-typed donors contained approximately 300 gigabases of sequencing data and around 80 million unique TCR sequences. Of the approximately 400 genotyped donors, 65% to 90% were placed in the genetic ancestry cluster associated with self-reported Caucasian donors. The study aimed to test whether cataloging public T cell receptors could reveal signatures of past pathogen exposure. The study profiled the T cell repertoires of fewer than 850 subjects by immunosequencing and related them to cytomegalovirus serostatus. In addition to the first cohort of approximately 670 subjects, a separate validation cohort of under 150 different subjects was used. High-throughput TCR immunosequencing, statistical association of individual TCRs with disease status, and machine learning were combined to predict cytomegalovirus infection status. In a later analysis, previously published TCR beta repertoires from some 640 donors were re-analyzed and high-resolution HLA genotyping was added so that TCR occurrence patterns could be studied. Rather than using new phenotypic data, the later analysis identified candidate immune exposures from TCR beta sequences and from how often those sequences occurred across donors. In an earlier analysis of 587 of the donors, high-throughput TCR beta sequencing was used to judge whether each TCR beta V gene segment behaved as functional or pseudogenic. Alongside the repertoire data, information on donor age, sex, ethnicity and CMV serostatus was compiled. Genome-wide SNP genotypes for about 65% of the roughly 670 donors were used in a later genetic analysis, which treated that subset as a discovery cohort. Every repertoire in the discovery cohort had been generated on one and the same sequencing platform. HLA typing covered class I and class II loci at four-digit resolution. Typing coverage differed by locus: A, B, C, DRB1 and DQB1 were typed in roughly 620-630 donors, DQA1 in 500 to 550, DPA1 in nearly 610, and DPB1 in 450 to 480. Roughly 5 DR-DQ haplotypes were treated as single units for association and clustering because of strong linkage in the cohort. Among approximately 370 genotyped donors of the cohort, an average of about 240,000 unique TCR beta nucleotide sequences was sequenced per donor, of which 15% to 20% were non-productive.

The cohort comprised fewer than 700 healthy bone marrow donors. Cohort members were all nominally healthy when sampled, although unrecorded immune exposures were likely present. The donor was CMV seropositive and was included in the group of about 290 seropositive cohort members. Each donor provided a peripheral blood sample, and peripheral blood mononuclear cells were used for TCR beta sequencing. Genomic DNA was extracted from the blood cell samples with the Qiagen DNeasy Blood Extraction Kit. The CDR3, cysteine through phenylalanine, is 12 amino acids long. The kept DNA is CDR3 alone, 36 bases in frame from the first base. CDR1 and CDR2, looked up from the germline V gene, are MDHEN and SYDVKM. V is pared back by 3 bases and J by 9 bases, with 9 bases lying between the germline termini. Here is what the overall study found, with its caveats: In vitro tests confirmed that a few of the cytomegalovirus-associated TCR beta chains recognize cytomegalovirus antigens. Specific HLA alleles were associated with 16,951 TCR beta sequences at a false discovery rate of 0.05 in a later analysis. The study gave a list of 150 to 200 TCR beta chains associated with cytomegalovirus. In an earlier analysis of 450 to 750 of the donors, most TCR beta V segments appeared in productive rearrangements about 87% or about 30% of the time, broadly matching IMGT annotations. V-gene and J-gene trimming of TCR beta chains was associated with a missense DCLRE1C variant in a later genetic analysis, and the association was replicated in an independent cohort. The classifier was reported to diagnose cytomegalovirus status with high specificity and sensitivity in both the original and validation cohorts. According to a later analysis, TCR association rates differed among HLA loci, with DRB1 alleles showing the most associated TCRs and HLA-C alleles showing the fewest. A later analysis found that HLA-associated TCR beta chains were more clonally expanded and had lower generation probabilities than equally common non-associated chains. It was suggested by the authors that the approach could potentially be generalized to other disease states and immunological phenotypes. Sequencing depth was assumed to be roughly uniform across donors in the presence/absence analyses, though that assumption may not hold. Because counts were too low, seventeen rarely observed V segments, including chromosome 9 orphons, were excluded from the earlier analysis of several hundred of the donors. In this cohort, only TCR beta chains were sequenced, and detectable features were limited by the absence of alpha or paired-chain data. In a later analysis, most CMV-associated TCR beta chains were found to appear HLA-restricted, with HLA associations seemingly driven largely by CMV exposure. Compared with the roughly 600-donor mean, donors in an Asian-associated ancestry cluster had fewer N-insertions in productive TCRs, according to a later genetic analysis. Correlated functional status among segregating V segments might reflect linkage disequilibrium, but an unknown experimental factor could not be ruled out. When HLA alleles, especially DR and DQ, strongly co-occurred, attributing TCR associations to individual alleles was difficult. Most TCR sequences were seen in very few donors, while some public TCRs were found in many individuals. A further reported finding was that TCR beta sequences accurately predicted the HLA-A and HLA-B alleles for most subjects in the first cohort. For the cohort, immune exposure information was limited to CMV serostatus. According to a later analysis, parvovirus B19, influenza, CMV and Epstein-Barr virus appeared linked to several top co-occurrence clusters. A cluster of highly shared sequence variants was judged likely to represent a technical artifact of the sequencing pipeline. Because HLA typing was missing for some donors at each locus, association tests included only the typed subset. The 87-base-pair reads could not distinguish some IMGT-functional V segments, including TRBV6-2 and TRBV6-3, so those segments were excluded.

This chain is built from TRBV28 and TRBJ2-1, with the identity of the D gene unclear. The sequence was collected from a man aged 40-49 years in good health and CMV-seropositive. What was sequenced was PBMCs. Here the CDR3 is given as CASSLRVSEQFF. At the DNA level, the sequence is TGTGCCAGCAGTTTGAGAGTTTCTGAGCAGTTCTTC.